These 3 T cell receptor beta chains were sequenced from one sample in a study of cytomegalovirus exposure and HLA in healthy donors. The PCR employed 60 Vbeta primers together with 13 Jbeta primers. Profiling relied on immunoSEQ multiplex PCR, and the TCRdb table lists in-frame clones only, not all of them. The top ten hold roughly 1% of the sample, which has roughly 150,000 clones, roughly 84% seen once. Sequencing was performed on PBMCs. The receptor source for this set is a man aged 25-45 years in good health and CMV-seronegative.

CDR3 loop: CASSLRGSEQYF. The DNA for the CDR3 is TGCGCCAGCAGCTTGAGGGGCTCCGAGCAGTACTTC. The chain combines TRBV5-1 with TRBJ2-7, with D possibly being TRBD1 (5 bases). The CDR3 has 12 amino acids. Trimming left V 1 base short and J 6 bases short, with 8 bases between. The germline V gene has CDR1 SGHRS and CDR2 YFSETQ. The entire variable domain, with the rest obtained from reference TRBV5-1 and TRBJ2-7, is as follows: KAGVTQTPRYLIKTRGQQVTLSCSPISGHRSVSWYQQTPGQGLQFLFEYFSETQRNKGNFPGRFSGRQFSNSRSEMNVSTLELGDSALYLCASSLRGSEQYFGPGTRLTVT.

V usage is TRBV5-3 and J usage is TRBJ1-2; 9 bases line up with TRBD1. TRBV5-3 is recorded as an ORF, its role being uncertain. The CDR3 length is 17 residues. The ends lost 2 bases at V and 2 bases at J; junction bases unmatched: 10. The CDR3 region is CARSFMTGGLGNYGYTF. In nucleotides, the CDR3 is TGTGCCAGAAGCTTTATGACAGGGGGTTTGGGGAACTATGGCTACACCTTC.

This clone was recorded only once. This sequence joins TRBV5-4 and TRBJ2-2, with a weak D call TRBD1 (5 bases). The CDR3 runs 15 residues. Trimming removed 1 base at V and 4 bases at J, with 11 bases between. CDR1 and CDR2 (germline): SGHNT, YYREEE (reference sequence). The CDR3 loop is CASSLTRALTGELFF. The CDR3 nucleotides are TGTGCCAGCAGCTTGACCAGGGCCCTCACCGGGGAGCTGTTTTTT.